These T cell receptor beta chains were read from a single sample in a study of T cells in localized non-small cell lung cancer. Measured with immunoSEQ multiplex PCR; TCRdb has only the in-frame clones, and not every one. This sample has 50,000 or so clones, with around 81% found just once. Source: peripheral blood, taken before any cancer treatment. The receptors originated from a female donor aged 60 or older with stage II squamous cell lung carcinoma. Both conserved end residues are trimmed from each CDR3.

V	J	CDR3
TRBV9	TRBJ2-5	ASSARGAQETQY
TRBV27	TRBJ2-3	ASSSGTSTDTQY
TRBV6-6	TRBJ2-2	ASLPRTGYTGELF
TRBV5-1	TRBJ2-7	ASTLRTGGEQY
TRBV5-4	TRBJ1-1	ASSQGQGTEAF
TRBV10-3	TRBJ1-1	AISRQGMNTEAF
TRBV29-1	TRBJ1-1	SVEARTGGNTEAF
TRBV5-4	TRBJ2-5	ASSPGQGPLREETQY
TRBV7-2	TRBJ1-2	ASSLVGGRGYT
TRBV5-8	TRBJ1-5	ASSLPRHNQPQH
TRBV2	TRBJ2-3	ASLLAATTDTQY
TRBV6-6	TRBJ1-2	ASSYGQGANYGYT
TRBV18	TRBJ1-5	ASSPEQGVGNQPQH
TRBV27	TRBJ2-3	ASKLVSGPLTDTQY